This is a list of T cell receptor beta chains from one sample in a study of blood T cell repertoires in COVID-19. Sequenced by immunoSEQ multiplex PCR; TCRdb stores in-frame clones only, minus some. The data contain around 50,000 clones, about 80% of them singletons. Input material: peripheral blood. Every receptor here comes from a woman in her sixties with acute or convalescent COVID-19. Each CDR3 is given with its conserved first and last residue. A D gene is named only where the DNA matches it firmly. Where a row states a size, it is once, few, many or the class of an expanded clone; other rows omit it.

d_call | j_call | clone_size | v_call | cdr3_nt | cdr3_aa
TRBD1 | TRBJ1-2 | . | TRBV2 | TGTGCCAGCAGTGGCGGCTCAGGGGGATTGTCTGGCTACACCTTC | CASSGGSGGLSGYTF
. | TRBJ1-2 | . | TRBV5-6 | TGTGCCAGCAGCTTGGGAGGGCCTGGCTACACCTTC | CASSLGGPGYTF
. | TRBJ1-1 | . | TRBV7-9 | TGTGCCAGCAGCTCCAGGGGGAACACTGAAGCTTTCTTT | CASSSRGNTEAFF
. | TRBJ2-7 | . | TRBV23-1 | TGCGCCAGCAGTCAATCTCGGACAGCCCCTTATTACTTC | CASSQSRTAPYYF
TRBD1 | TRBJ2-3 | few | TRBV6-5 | TGTGCCAGCAGTTACTTAAACAGGGGGCGCCCAGATACGCAGTATTTT | CASSYLNRGRPDTQYF
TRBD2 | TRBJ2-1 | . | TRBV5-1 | TGCGCCAGCAGCCCCAGGCCGGGACTAGCGGATTACAATGAGCAGTTCTTC | CASSPRPGLADYNEQFF
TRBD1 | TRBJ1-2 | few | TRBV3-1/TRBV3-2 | TGTGCCAGCAGCCAGGCTTGGGACAGGGGTTATGGCTACACCTTC | CASSQAWDRGYGYTF
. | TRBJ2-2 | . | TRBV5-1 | TGCGCCAGCAGGGGGTCGGGAAGGGAGCTGTTTTTT | CASRGSGRELFF
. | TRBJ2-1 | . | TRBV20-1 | TGCAGTGCACATACTAGATTTGAGCAGTTCTTC | CSAHTRFEQFF
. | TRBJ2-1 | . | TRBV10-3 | TGTGCCATCAGTGCGGAAGCGCTTTCCTACAATGAGCAGTTCTTC | CAISAEALSYNEQFF
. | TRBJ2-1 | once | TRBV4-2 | TGTGCCAGCAGCCAAGGAACGGAGAATGAGCAGTTCTTC | CASSQGTENEQFF
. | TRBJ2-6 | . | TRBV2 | TGTGCCAGCAGGGAGGGGAACTCTGGGGCCAACGTCCTGACTTTC | CASREGNSGANVLTF
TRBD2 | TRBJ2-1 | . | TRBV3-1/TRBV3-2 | TGTGCCAGCAGCCAACTACTAGCGGGGGGCCTCAATGAGCAGTTCTTC | CASSQLLAGGLNEQFF
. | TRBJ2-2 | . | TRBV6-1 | TGTGCCAGCAGTGACAGACAGGTTTCGCCGAACACCGGGGAGCTGTTTTTT | CASSDRQVSPNTGELFF
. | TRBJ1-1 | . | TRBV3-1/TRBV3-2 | TGTGCCAGCAGCCCGACGGGGGTTAACACTGAAGCTTTCTTT | CASSPTGVNTEAFF
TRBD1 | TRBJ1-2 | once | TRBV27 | TGTGCCAGCAGTCCCGCGGGACAGGGGATCTATGGCTACACCTTC | CASSPAGQGIYGYTF
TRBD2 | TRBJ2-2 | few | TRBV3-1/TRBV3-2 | TGTGCCAGCAGCCCGCGGGAGTATAACACCGGGGAGCTGTTTTTT | CASSPREYNTGELFF
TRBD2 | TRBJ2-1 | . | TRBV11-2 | TGTGCCAGCAGCCCCACTAGCGGGGGGAGTGAGCAGTTCTTC | CASSPTSGGSEQFF
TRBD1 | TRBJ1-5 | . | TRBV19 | TGTGCCAGCAAAGGGACAGCTTGGAATCAGCCCCAGCATTTT | CASKGTAWNQPQHF
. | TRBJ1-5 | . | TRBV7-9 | TGTGCCAGCAGCTTATTCGGGGGTAATCAGCCCCAGCATTTT | CASSLFGGNQPQHF
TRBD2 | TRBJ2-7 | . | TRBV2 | TGTGCCAGCAGGCTCTCCCGAGCGGGGGGCCTTCCCTACGAGCAGTACTTC | CASRLSRAGGLPYEQYF
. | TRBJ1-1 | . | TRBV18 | TGTGCCAGCTCCCCCATGGGAGTCGCGACTACCTCTGAAGCTTTCTTT | CASSPMGVATTSEAFF
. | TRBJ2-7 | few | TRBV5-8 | TGTGCCAGCAGCTTGCGGGGTGTCGAGCAGTACTTC | CASSLRGVEQYF
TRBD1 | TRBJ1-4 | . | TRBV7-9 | TGTGCCAGCAGCCCCGGCCGGGACAGAAACCGCGGTGAAAAACTGTTTTTT | CASSPGRDRNRGEKLFF
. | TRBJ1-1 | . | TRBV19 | TGTGCCAGTCAAAGATGGGGCTACGACACTGAAGCTTTCTTT | CASQRWGYDTEAFF
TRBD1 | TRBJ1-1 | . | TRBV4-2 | TGTGCCAGCAGCCAAGATCAGGGCAGGGGGCACGGTAACACTGAAGCTTTCTTT | CASSQDQGRGHGNTEAFF
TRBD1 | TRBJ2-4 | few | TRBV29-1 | TGCAGCGCCCAACCGGGACAGGGAAACATTCAGTACTTC | CSAQPGQGNIQYF
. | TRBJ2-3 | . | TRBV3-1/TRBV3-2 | TGTGCCAGCAGCCTACTAGACGGAGATACGCAGTATTTT | CASSLLDGDTQYF
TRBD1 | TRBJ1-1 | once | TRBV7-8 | TGTGCCAGCAGGTTATGGACAGGGATGAACACTGAAGCTTTCTTT | CASRLWTGMNTEAFF
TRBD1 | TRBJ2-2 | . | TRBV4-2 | TGTGCCAGCAGCCAAGACCGGACAGGCGGGACCGGGGAGCTGTTTTTT | CASSQDRTGGTGELFF
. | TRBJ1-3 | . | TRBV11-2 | TGTGCCAGCAGCCAGTTGGTCTCAAGTATCTCTGGAAACACCATATATTTT | CASSQLVSSISGNTIYF
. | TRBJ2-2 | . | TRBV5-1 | TGCGCCAGCAGCTTAAGAGAGGGAATTAACACCGGGGAGCTGTTTTTT | CASSLREGINTGELFF
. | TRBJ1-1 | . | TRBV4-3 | TGCGCCAGCAGCCAGGAATGGGGCGGGGCTGAAGCTTTCTTT | CASSQEWGGAEAFF
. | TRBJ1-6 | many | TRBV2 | TGTGCCAGCAGTGGAGAGGGTCCGGGCAATTCACCCCTCCACTTT | CASSGEGPGNSPLHF
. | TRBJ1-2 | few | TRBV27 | TGTGCCAGCACCACAGGGAGAGAAGGCTACACCTTC | CASTTGREGYTF
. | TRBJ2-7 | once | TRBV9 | TGTGCCAGCAGCAGAGGCTCGAGCTCCTACGAGCAGTACTTC | CASSRGSSSYEQYF
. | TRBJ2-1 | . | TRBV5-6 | TGTGCCAGCAGCGTAGAAATTGAGCAGTTCTTC | CASSVEIEQFF
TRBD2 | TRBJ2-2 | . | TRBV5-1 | TGCGCCAGCAGCCAGACTAGCGGGGGGGACACCGGGGAGCTGTTTTTT | CASSQTSGGDTGELFF
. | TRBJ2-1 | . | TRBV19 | TGTGCCAGTAGAGAGGGGGCCTACAATGAGCAGTTCTTC | CASREGAYNEQFF
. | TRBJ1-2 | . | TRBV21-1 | TGTGCCAGCAGGGACAGCAAACGCTTCGGCTACACCTTC | CASRDSKRFGYTF
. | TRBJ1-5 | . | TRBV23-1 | TGCGCCAGCCTAGGAAAGGACAGCCGGGTTTGGAATCAGCCCCAGCATTTT | CASLGKDSRVWNQPQHF
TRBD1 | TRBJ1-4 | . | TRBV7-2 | TGTGCCAGCAGCTTCACGGGACAGGGTTCGATAAATGAAAAACTGTTTTTT | CASSFTGQGSINEKLFF
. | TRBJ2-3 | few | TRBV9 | TGTGCCAGCAGCGTATCGGCAGATACGCAGTATTTT | CASSVSADTQYF
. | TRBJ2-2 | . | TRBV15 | TGTGCCACCAGCAGAGATATAGGGGTCACCGGGGAGCTGTTTTTT | CATSRDIGVTGELFF
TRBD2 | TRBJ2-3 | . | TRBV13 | TGTGCCAGCAGCTCACGGGGGGTCACTAGCACAGATACGCAGTATTTT | CASSSRGVTSTDTQYF
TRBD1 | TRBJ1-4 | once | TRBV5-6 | TGTGCCAGCAGCGAGGGGGCGCCTTCAGGAAAACTGTTTTTT | CASSEGAPSGKLFF
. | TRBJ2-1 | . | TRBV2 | TGTGCCAGCAGTGCCACAGGGAACCATGAGCAGTTCTTC | CASSATGNHEQFF
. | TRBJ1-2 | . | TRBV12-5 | TGTGCTAGTGGTTTGGATCTCACGCGCCACACCTTC | CASGLDLTRHTF
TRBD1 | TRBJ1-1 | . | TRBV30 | TGTGCCTGGGCGGGACAGAAGAACACTGAAGCTTTCTTT | CAWAGQKNTEAFF
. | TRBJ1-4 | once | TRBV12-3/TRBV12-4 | TGTGCCAGCAGCTCATTCGAGGTGGAAAAACTGTTTTTT | CASSSFEVEKLFF
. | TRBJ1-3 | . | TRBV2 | TGTGCCAGCAGTGATCCGACGGGCTCTGGAAACACCATATATTTT | CASSDPTGSGNTIYF
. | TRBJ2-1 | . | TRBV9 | TGTGCCAGCAGCGTACGGAGCGGATCCTACAATGAGCAGTTCTTC | CASSVRSGSYNEQFF